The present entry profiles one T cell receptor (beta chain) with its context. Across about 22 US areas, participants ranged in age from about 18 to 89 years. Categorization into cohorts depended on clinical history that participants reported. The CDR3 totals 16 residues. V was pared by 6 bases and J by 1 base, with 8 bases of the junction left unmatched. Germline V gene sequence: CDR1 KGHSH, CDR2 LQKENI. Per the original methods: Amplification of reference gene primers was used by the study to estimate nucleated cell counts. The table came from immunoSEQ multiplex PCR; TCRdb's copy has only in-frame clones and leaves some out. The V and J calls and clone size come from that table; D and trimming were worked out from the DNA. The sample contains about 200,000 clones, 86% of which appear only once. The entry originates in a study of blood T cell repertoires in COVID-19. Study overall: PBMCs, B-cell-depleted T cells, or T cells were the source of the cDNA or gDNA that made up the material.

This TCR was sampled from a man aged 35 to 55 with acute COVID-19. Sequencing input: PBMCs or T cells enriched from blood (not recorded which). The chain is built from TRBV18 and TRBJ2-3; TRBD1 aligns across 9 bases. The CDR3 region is CASSPSTGGRTDTQYF. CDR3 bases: TGTGCCAGCTCTCCTTCGACAGGGGGGCGCACAGATACGCAGTATTTT.